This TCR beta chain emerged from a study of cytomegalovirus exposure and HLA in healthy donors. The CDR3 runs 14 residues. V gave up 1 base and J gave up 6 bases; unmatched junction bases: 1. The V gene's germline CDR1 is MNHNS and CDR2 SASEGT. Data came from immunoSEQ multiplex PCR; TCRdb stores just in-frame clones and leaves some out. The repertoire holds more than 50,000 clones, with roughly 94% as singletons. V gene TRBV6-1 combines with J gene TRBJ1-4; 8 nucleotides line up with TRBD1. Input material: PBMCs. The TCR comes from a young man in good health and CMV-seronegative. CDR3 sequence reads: CASSEGTGYEKLFF. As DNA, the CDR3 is TGTGCCAGCAGTGAAGGGACAGGGTATGAAAAACTGTTTTTT.